This TCR beta chain was sequenced in a study of beta chain features in type 1 diabetes. Germline V lookup: CDR1 LGHNA, CDR2 YSLEER. The CDR3 contains 16 residues. Between the trimmed V and J ends, which lost 4 bases and 5 bases, there was a span of 20 bases. Every bit of the isolated RNA underwent reverse transcription, so sequencing read expressed TCRB transcripts. Libraries were prepared by immunoSEQ multiplex PCR; TCRdb keeps only in-frame clonotypes and omits some of them. The data show roughly 500,000 clones, about an eighth seen once. Findings and limits, study-wide: It was not settled here whether HLA type affects TCRB rearrangement.

This clone was seen a handful of times. Its antigen is not identified. The TCR was taken from a woman under 30 in good health. The specimen was naive CD4+ T cells from blood. The V gene is TRBV4-3, the J gene TRBJ2-5, with D perhaps matching TRBD2 (6 bases). CDR3 amino acids: CASSPRLGGNQETQYF. CDR3 nucleotides: TGCGCCAGCAGCCCACGTCTGGGCGGGAATCAGGAGACCCAGTACTTC.